This section outlines one TCR beta chain sequence together with its context. Antigen specificity is unknown. The RNA input was roughly 0.45 to 1 ug, and it was reverse transcribed with random hexamers. TCRdb called the immunoSEQ multiplex PCR reads again in MiXCR, with one record for every CDR3 protein. Of 150,000 or so distinct CDR3 sequences in the sample, around 95% were seen once. The data are from a study of CD8 T cells in Susac syndrome. The study, taken as a whole, reports: The study admitted that it had a relatively small number of individuals in its TCR sequencing and HLA analysis.

Losses at the gene ends were 6 bases for V and 8 bases for J; bases not matched to a gene: 7. The CDR3 is 14 amino acids. Germline V lookup: CDR1 MDHEN, CDR2 SYDVKM. Recently defined diagnostic criteria classed the Susac syndrome patients as definite or probable. The material sequenced was CD4+ T cells from PBMCs. The J gene is TRBJ2-4, the V gene TRBV28; 10 bases align to TRBD1. This TCR was sampled from a human donor with Susac syndrome. The CDR3 loop reads CASSRQGARDIQYF. CDR3 coding DNA: TGTGCCAGCAGCCGACAGGGGGCGCGTGACATTCAGTACTTC.